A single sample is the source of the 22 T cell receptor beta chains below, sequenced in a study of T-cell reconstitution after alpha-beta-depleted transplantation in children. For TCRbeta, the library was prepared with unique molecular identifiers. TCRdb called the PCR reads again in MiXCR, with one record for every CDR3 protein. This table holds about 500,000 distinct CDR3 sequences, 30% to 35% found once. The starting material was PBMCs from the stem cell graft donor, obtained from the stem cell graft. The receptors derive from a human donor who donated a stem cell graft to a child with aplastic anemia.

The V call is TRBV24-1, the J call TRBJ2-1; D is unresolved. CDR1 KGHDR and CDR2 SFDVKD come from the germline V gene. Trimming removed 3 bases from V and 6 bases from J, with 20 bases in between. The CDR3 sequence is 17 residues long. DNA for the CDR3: TGTGCCACCAGTGATGGGGTGAAGAGCCCCCGGGTCAATGAGCAGTTCTTC. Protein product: CATSDGVKSPRVNEQFF.

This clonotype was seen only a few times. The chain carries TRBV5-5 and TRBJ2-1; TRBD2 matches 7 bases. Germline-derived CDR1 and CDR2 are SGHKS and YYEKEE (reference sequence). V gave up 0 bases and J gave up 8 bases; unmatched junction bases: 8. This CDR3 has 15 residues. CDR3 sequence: CASSLVAGVGDEQFF. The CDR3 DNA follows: TGTGCCAGCAGCTTGGTTGCGGGAGTGGGTGATGAGCAGTTCTTC. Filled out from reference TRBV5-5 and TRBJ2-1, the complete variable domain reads DAGVTQSPTHLIKTRGQQVTLRCSPISGHKSVSWYQQVLGQGPQFIFQYYEKEERGRGNFPDRFSARQFPNYSSELNVNALLLGDSALYLCASSLVAGVGDEQFFGPGTRLTVL.

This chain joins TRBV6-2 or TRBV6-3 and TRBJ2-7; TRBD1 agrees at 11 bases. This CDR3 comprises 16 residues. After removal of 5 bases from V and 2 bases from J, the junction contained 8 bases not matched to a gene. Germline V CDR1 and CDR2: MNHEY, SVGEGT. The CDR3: CASSREPGQGAYEQYF. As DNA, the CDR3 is TGTGCCAGCAGTCGGGAACCGGGACAGGGGGCCTACGAGCAGTACTTC.

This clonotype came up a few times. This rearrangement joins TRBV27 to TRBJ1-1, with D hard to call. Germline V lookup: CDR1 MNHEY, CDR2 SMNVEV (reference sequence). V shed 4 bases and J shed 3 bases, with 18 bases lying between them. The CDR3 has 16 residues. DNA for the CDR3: TGTGCCAGCAGTTCGGCCTGGAGTGAGGTCGACACTGAAGCTTTCTTT. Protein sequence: CASSSAWSEVDTEAFF.

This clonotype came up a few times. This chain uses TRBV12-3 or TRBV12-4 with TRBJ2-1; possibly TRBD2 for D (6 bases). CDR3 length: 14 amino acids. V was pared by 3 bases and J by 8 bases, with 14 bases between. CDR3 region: CASSFTQGGDEQFF. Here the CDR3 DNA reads TGTGCCAGCAGTTTTACCCAGGGAGGCGATGAGCAGTTCTTC.

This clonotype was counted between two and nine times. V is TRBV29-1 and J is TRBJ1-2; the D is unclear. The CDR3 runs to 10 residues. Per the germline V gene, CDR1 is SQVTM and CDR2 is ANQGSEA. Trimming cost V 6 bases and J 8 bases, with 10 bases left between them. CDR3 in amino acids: CSVTGSGYTF. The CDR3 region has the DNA TGCAGCGTGACCGGTTCCGGCTACACCTTC. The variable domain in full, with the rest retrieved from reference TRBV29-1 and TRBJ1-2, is SAVISQKPSRDICQRGTSLTIQCQVDSQVTMMFWYRQQPGQSLTLIATANQGSEATYESGFVIDKFPISRPNLTFSTLTVSNMSPEDSSIYLCSVTGSGYTFGSGTRLTVV.

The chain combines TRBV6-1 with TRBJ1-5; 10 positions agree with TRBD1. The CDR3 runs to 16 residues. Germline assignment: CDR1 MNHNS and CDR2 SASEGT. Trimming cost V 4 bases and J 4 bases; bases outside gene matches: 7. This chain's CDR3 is CASSGAGTGANQPQHF. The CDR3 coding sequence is TGTGCCAGCAGTGGGGCCGGGACAGGGGCGAATCAGCCCCAGCATTTT.

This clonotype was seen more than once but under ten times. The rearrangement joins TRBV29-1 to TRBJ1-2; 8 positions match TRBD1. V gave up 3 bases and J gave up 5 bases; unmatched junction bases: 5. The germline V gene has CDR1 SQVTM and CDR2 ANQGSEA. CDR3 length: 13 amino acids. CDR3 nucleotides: TGCAGCGTTGACCCAGGGGGCTGGTATGGCTACACCTTC. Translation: CSVDPGGWYGYTF.

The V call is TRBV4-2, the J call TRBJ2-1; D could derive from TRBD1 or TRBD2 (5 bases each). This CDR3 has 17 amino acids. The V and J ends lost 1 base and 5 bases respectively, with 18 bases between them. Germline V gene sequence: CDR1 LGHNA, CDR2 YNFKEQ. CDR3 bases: TGTGCCAGCAGCCAAGCCAGGACTGGACAAGGACACAATGAGCAGTTCTTC. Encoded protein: CASSQARTGQGHNEQFF.

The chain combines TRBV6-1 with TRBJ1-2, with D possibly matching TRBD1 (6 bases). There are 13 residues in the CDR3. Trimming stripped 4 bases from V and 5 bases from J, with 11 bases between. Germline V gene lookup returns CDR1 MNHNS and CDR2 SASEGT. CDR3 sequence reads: CASSGTDRYGYTF. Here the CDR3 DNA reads TGTGCCAGCAGTGGGACAGACCGTTATGGCTACACCTTC.

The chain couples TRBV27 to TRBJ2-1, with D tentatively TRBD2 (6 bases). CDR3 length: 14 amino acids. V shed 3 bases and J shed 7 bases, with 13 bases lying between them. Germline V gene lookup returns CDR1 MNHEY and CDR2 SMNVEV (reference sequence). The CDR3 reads CASSFRGRRNEQFF. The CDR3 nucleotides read TGTGCCAGCAGTTTCCGGGGGAGAAGGAATGAGCAGTTCTTC.

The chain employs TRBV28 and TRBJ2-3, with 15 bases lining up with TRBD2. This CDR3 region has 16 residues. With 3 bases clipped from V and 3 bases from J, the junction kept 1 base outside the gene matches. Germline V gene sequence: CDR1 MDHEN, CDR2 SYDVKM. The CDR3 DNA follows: TGTGCCAGCAGTTTCGGACTAGCGGGAGGGACAGATACGCAGTATTTT. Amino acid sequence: CASSFGLAGGTDTQYF.

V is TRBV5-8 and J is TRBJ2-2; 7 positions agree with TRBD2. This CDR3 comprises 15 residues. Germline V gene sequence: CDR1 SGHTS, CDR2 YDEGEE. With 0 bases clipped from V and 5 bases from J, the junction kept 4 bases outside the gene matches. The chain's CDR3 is CASSLGSGGTGELFF. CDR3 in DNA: TGTGCCAGCAGCTTGGGGTCCGGGGGGACCGGGGAGCTGTTTTTT.

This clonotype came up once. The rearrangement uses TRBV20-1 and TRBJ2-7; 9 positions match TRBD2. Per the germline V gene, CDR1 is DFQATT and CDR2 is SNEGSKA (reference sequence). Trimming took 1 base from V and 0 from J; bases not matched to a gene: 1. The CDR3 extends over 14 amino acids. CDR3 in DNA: TGCAGTGCTAGAGGGACTAGCGCCTCCTACGAGCAGTACTTC. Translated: CSARGTSASYEQYF.

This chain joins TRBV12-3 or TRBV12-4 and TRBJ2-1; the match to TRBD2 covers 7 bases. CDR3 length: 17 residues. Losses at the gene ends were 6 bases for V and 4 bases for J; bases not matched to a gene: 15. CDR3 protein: CASSPYLGGEAYNEQFF. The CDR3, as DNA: TGTGCCAGCAGCCCTTACCTTGGGGGGGAAGCGTACAATGAGCAGTTCTTC.

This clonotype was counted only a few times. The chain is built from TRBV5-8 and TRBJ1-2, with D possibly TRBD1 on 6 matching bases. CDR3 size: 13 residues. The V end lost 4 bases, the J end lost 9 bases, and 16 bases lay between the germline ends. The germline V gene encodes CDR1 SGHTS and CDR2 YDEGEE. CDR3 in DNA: TGTGCCAGCAGCCAAGACAGGTTGGAGAGCTACACCTTC. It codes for CASSQDRLESYTF.

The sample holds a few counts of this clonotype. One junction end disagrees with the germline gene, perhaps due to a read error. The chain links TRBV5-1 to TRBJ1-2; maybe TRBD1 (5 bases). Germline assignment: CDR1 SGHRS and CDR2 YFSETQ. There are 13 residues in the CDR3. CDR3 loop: CASRREGRYGYTF. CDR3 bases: TGTGCCAGCAGAAGAGAGGGGCGGTATGGCTACACCTTC.

CDR3 in amino acids: CASSLVGGEGTQYF. The CDR3 DNA reads TGTGCCAGCAGCTTAGTGGGCGGGGAAGGGACGCAGTATTTT. The genes are TRBV11-2 and TRBJ2-3, with D maybe TRBD2 (6 bases). V gave up 1 base and J gave up 9 bases, with 14 bases separating them. The CDR3 spans 14 residues. Germline V lookup: CDR1 SGHAT, CDR2 FQNNGV.

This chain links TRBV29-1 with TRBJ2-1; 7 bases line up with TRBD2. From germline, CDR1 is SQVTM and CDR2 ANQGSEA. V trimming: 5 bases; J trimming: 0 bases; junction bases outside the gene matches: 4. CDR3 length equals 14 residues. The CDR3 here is CSVPGGSSYNEQFF. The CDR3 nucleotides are TGCAGCGTTCCTGGCGGGAGCTCCTACAATGAGCAGTTCTTC.

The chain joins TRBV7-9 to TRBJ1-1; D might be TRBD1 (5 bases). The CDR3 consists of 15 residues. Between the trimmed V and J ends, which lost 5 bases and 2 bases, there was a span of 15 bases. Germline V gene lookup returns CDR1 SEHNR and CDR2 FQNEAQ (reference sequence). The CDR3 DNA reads TGTGCCAGCAGCGACCAGGGTTTATCTAACACTGAAGCTTTCTTT. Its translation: CASSDQGLSNTEAFF.

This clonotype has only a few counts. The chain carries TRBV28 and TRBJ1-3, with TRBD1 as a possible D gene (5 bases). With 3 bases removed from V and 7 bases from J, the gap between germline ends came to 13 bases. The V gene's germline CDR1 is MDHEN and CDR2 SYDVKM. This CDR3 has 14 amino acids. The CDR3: CASSFSGSWNTIYF. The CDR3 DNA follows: TGTGCCAGCAGTTTTTCAGGGAGTTGGAACACCATATATTTT.

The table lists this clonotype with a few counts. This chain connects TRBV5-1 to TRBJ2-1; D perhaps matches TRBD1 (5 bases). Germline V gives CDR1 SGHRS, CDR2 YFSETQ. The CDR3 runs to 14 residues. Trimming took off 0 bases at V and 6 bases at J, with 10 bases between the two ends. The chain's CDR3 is CASSLAGGANEQFF. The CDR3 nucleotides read TGCGCCAGCAGCTTGGCCGGTGGGGCCAATGAGCAGTTCTTC.